This TCR beta chain is drawn from a study of shared clonotypes between healthy human individuals. DNA from unsorted PBMC was sequenced on ten immunoSEQ deep assay plates. In the authors' workflow: Filtering of immunoSEQ junctional sequences could not match full-length read filtering. Produced via immunoSEQ multiplex PCR; TCRdb's table is partial and in-frame only. The V and J calls and clone size come from that table; D and trimming were worked out from the DNA. The top ten hold approximately 12% of the sample, which has about half a million clones, roughly 80% seen once. CDR3 size: 15 residues. V was pared by 5 bases and J by 0 bases, with 14 bases between. Germline V gene sequence: CDR1 SNHLY, CDR2 FYNNEI. In unsorted samples, genomic DNA was obtained using approximately 100 million PBMCs.

V and J are TRBV2 and TRBJ2-7, with TRBD1 as a possible D gene (6 bases). Sequenced sample: PBMCs. The receptor was isolated from a woman aged 40-49 years in good health. Some clones in this sample may be carry-over from other donors' samples. As DNA, the CDR3 is TGTGCCAGCAGTCAATTCGACAGGAGCTCCTACGAGCAGTACTTC. Its translation is CASSQFDRSSYEQYF.